This T cell receptor (beta chain) appears in the sequencing data of a study of blood T cells in healthy people across ages. It was with a sample-barcoded 5' primer and a J-beta primer mix that a second PCR of about 6 to 12 cycles was run. Every cDNA molecule carried a tag from a template-switch adaptor bearing 12 random nucleotides. TCRdb reprocessed the 5' RACE reads with MiXCR, giving one entry per CDR3 protein. Of about 680,000 distinct CDR3 sequences listed, approximately 49% are singletons. The authors extracted at least 5 micrograms of total RNA per sample. Study observations and caveats: Donor CMV infection status was unknown, possibly confounding age-related changes in expanded clonotypes.

Concerning this clonotype itself: The target antigen is unknown. A much bigger clone sits one base away, suggesting this may be a read error.

In germline, CDR1 is SGHRS, CDR2 YFSETQ. The CDR3 has 16 residues. V lost 0 bases and J lost 7; bases outside the gene matches: 12. The specimen was blood. The rearrangement links TRBV5-1 to TRBJ2-7; TRBD1 agrees at 8 bases. The clonotype was recovered from a woman aged 60-70 years in good health. The CDR3: CASSLGVTARDREQYF. The CDR3 bases are TGCGCCAGCAGCTTGGGGGTAACAGCCCGGGACAGGGAGCAGTACTTC.